The clone carrying this T cell receptor (beta chain) was counted ten times or more. The antigen is undetermined. This sample is drawn from a study of T cells in Graves' hyperthyroidism and ophthalmopathy. The CDR3 consists of 13 residues. V lost 3 bases to trimming and J lost 0 bases, with 8 bases between them. Per the germline V gene, CDR1 is GTSNPN and CDR2 is SVGIG (reference sequence). The study's findings and limits: Blood also carried most thyroid clonotypes expanded above 0.001. Through a model of 13 V-J features, ophthalmopathy was separated from stable hyperthyroidism.

Amplification of TCR beta CDR3 regions used RNA as the template. HTBI primers drove first-round RT-PCR of the TCR CDR3. TCRdb reprocessed the multiplex PCR reads via MiXCR and lists one record per CDR3 protein. Counted here are approximately 100,000 distinct CDR3 sequences, around 40% occurring once; the ten biggest clones make up 10%. Lactation, pregnancy, other autoimmune disease or uncontrolled infection led to exclusion of patients. Each diagnosis was grounded in clinical symptoms, serum thyroxine and TRAb, thyroid ultrasound, and orbital computed tomography. V is TRBV30 and J is TRBJ1-1; D is unclear. The clonotype was recovered from a woman aged 30 to 39 with Graves' hyperthyroidism. The source material was peripheral blood or thyroid tissue (not recorded which). Written as DNA, the CDR3 is TGTGCCTGGAGCCAACGAATGAACACTGAAGCTTTCTTT. This gives the protein CAWSQRMNTEAFF.